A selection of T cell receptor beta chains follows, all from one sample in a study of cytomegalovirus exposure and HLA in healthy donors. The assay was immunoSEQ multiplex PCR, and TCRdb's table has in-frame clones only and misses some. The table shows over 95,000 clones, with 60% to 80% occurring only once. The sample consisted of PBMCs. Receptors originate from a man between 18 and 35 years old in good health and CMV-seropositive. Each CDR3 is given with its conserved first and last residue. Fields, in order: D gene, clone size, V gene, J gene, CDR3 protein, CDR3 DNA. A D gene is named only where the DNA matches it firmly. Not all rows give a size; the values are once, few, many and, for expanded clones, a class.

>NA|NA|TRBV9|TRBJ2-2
CASSAGQLTGELFF
TGTGCCAGCAGCGCCGGACAGCTAACCGGGGAGCTGTTTTTT
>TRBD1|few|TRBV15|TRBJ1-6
CATSRQQGYNSPLHF
TGTGCCACCAGCAGACAACAGGGGTATAATTCACCCCTCCACTTT
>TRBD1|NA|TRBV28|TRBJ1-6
CASSLGDRYNSPLHF
TGTGCCAGCAGCCTGGGGGACAGATATAATTCACCCCTCCACTTT
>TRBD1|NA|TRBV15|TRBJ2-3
CATSMLQGGTDTQYF
TGTGCCACCAGCATGCTACAGGGGGGCACAGATACGCAGTATTTT
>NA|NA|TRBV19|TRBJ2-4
CASTKDGAIQYF
TGTGCCAGTACTAAGGATGGGGCCATTCAGTACTTC
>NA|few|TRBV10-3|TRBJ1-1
CAISESKFLAFSGTEAFF
TGTGCCATCAGTGAGTCGAAGTTTCTAGCGTTTTCAGGAACTGAAGCTTTCTTT
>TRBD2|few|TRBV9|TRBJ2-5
CASSVAEAGGQETQYF
TGTGCCAGCAGCGTAGCGGAAGCGGGGGGCCAAGAGACCCAGTACTTC
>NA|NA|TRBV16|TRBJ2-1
CASSHRGLLGNEQFF
TGTGCCAGCAGCCACCGGGGTCTACTAGGGAATGAGCAGTTCTTC
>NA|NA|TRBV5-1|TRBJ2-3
CASSLLAVLDTQYF
TGCGCCAGCAGCTTGTTGGCTGTCCTGGATACGCAGTATTTT
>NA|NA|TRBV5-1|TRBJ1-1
CASSLVTGGTEAFF
TGCGCCAGCAGCTTGGTTACTGGGGGGACTGAAGCTTTCTTT
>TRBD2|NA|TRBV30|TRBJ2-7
CAWSRLAGGLDYEQYF
TGTGCCTGGAGTCGTCTAGCGGGGGGGCTTGACTACGAGCAGTACTTC
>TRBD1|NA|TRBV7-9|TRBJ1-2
CASSPPSGTGVLYTF
TGTGCCAGCAGCCCACCCTCCGGGACAGGGGTCCTCTACACCTTC
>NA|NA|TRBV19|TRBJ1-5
CASSIPGSGSNQPQHF
TGTGCCAGTAGTATACCCGGATCGGGTAGCAATCAGCCCCAGCATTTT
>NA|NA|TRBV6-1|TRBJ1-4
CASTQGGGWSEKLFF
TGTGCCAGCACCCAAGGGGGGGGGTGGAGTGAAAAACTGTTTTTT
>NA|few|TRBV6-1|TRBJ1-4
CASSERDRNEKLFF
TGTGCCAGCAGTGAACGGGATAGAAATGAAAAACTGTTTTTT
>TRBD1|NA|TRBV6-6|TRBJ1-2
CASRPGTGGYGYTF
TGTGCCAGCAGGCCCGGGACAGGGGGCTATGGCTACACCTTC
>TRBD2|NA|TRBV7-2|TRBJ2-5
CASSAMGSGTETQYF
TGTGCCAGCAGCGCCATGGGTAGCGGGACGGAGACCCAGTACTTC
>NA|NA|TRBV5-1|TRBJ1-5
CASSFTGNSNQPQHF
TGCGCCAGCAGCTTTACAGGGAATAGCAATCAGCCCCAGCATTTT
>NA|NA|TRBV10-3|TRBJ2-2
CAISESGGTGELFF
TGTGCCATCAGTGAGTCTGGAGGAACCGGGGAGCTGTTTTTT
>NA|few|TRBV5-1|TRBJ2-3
CASSLPGDTQYF
TGCGCCAGCAGCTTGCCCGGTGATACGCAGTATTTT
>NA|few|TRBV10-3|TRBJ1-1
CAISESGMGAEAFF
TGTGCCATCAGTGAGTCTGGAATGGGCGCTGAAGCTTTCTTT
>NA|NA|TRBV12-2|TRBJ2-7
CASRFKGGHEQYF
TGTGCAAGTCGCTTTAAAGGGGGCCACGAGCAGTACTTC
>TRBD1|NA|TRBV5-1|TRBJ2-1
CASSLGQGTGDEQFF
TGCGCCAGCAGCCTAGGACAGGGGACGGGTGATGAGCAGTTCTTC
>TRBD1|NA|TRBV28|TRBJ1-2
CASSWGTGNYGYTF
TGTGCCAGCAGTTGGGGGACAGGAAACTATGGCTACACCTTC
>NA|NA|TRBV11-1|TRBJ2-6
CASSLVGARSSGANVLTF
TGTGCCAGCAGCTTAGTCGGCGCCCGGAGCTCTGGGGCCAACGTCCTGACTTTC
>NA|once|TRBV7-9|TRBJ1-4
CASSLVEGFNEKLFF
TGTGCCAGCAGCTTAGTGGAGGGTTTTAATGAAAAACTGTTTTTT
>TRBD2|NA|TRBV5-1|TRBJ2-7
CASSWLRLRTSQSSYEQYF
TGCGCCAGCAGCTGGTTGCGCCTTCGGACTAGCCAAAGCTCCTACGAGCAGTACTTC
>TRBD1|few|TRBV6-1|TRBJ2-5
CASGPSPDRGETQYF
TGTGCCAGCGGGCCCTCCCCGGACAGGGGAGAGACCCAGTACTTC
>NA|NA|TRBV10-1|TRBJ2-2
CASSPGRGTGELFF
TGCGCCAGCAGTCCCGGCAGGGGAACCGGGGAGCTGTTTTTT
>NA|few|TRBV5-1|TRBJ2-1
CASSSRGTYNEQFF
TGCGCCAGCAGCTCCAGGGGAACGTACAATGAGCAGTTCTTC
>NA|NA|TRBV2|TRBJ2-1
CASSELVEQPSSYNEQFF
TGTGCCAGCAGTGAATTGGTCGAACAGCCGAGCTCCTACAATGAGCAGTTCTTC
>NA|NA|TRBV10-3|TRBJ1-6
CAINGQKDSPLHF
TGTGCCATCAATGGGCAGAAGGATTCACCCCTCCACTTT
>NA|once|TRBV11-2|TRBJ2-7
CASSPPSPYEQYF
TGTGCCAGCAGCCCTCCTAGTCCTTACGAGCAGTACTTC
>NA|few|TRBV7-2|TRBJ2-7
CASSLAAQGTIYEQYF
TGTGCCAGCAGCTTAGCGGCGCAGGGAACGATCTACGAGCAGTACTTC
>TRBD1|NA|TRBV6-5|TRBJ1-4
CASRYEGAVNEKLFF
TGTGCCAGCAGATACGAGGGGGCCGTCAATGAAAAACTGTTTTTT
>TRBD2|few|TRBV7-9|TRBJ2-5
CASSLVTSGGETQYF
TGTGCCAGCAGCTTAGTCACTAGCGGTGGGGAGACCCAGTACTTC
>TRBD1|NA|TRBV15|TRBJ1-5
CATQGADSNQPQHF
TGTGCCACCCAGGGGGCCGATAGCAATCAGCCCCAGCATTTT
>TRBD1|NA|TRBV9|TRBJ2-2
CASSLQTGVATGELFF
TGTGCCAGCAGCCTCCAGACAGGGGTCGCCACCGGGGAGCTGTTTTTT
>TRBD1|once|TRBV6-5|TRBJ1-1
CASSRRQGLTTEAFF
TGTGCCAGCAGTCGTCGACAGGGCCTAACCACTGAAGCTTTCTTT
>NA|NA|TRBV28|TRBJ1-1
CAIRTGGWNTDAFF
TGTGCCATACGTACGGGGGGTTGGAACACTGACGCTTTCTTT
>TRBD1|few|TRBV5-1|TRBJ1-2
CASSLISGTANYGYTF
TGCGCCAGCAGCCTTATCTCCGGGACAGCTAACTATGGCTACACCTTC
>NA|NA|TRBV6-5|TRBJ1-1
CASSYSQGVVTEAFF
TGTGCCAGCAGTTACTCGCAGGGCGTAGTCACTGAAGCTTTCTTT
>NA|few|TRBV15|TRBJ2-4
CATSPPVPAKNIQYF
TGTGCCACCAGCCCCCCCGTCCCAGCCAAAAACATTCAGTACTTC
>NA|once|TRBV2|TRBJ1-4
CASGRERSEKLFF
TGTGCCAGCGGCCGGGAGAGGAGCGAAAAACTGTTTTTT
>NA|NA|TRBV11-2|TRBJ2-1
CASSFSYNEQFF
TGTGCCAGCAGCTTCTCTTACAATGAGCAGTTCTTC
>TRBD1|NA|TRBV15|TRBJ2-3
CATSNRQGGPTDTQYF
TGTGCCACCAGCAACCGACAGGGGGGGCCCACAGATACGCAGTATTTT
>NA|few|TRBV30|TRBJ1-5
CARSPTAYQPQHF
TGTGCCCGGAGTCCAACAGCCTATCAGCCCCAGCATTTT
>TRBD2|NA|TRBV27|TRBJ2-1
CASTGAGGRNEQFF
TGTGCCAGCACGGGAGCGGGGGGGCGGAATGAGCAGTTCTTC
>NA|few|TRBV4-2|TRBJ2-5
CASSQARGDQETQYF
TGTGCCAGCAGCCAAGCCCGGGGAGACCAAGAGACCCAGTACTTC
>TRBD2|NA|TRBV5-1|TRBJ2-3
CASSLVAGVPADTQYF
TGCGCCAGCAGCTTGGTAGCGGGGGTCCCCGCGGATACGCAGTATTTT
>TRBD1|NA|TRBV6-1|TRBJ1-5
CASSGRDRKYSNQPQHF
TGTGCCAGCAGTGGACGGGACAGAAAATATAGCAATCAGCCCCAGCATTTT
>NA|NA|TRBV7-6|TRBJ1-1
CASSAGGAGTEAFF
TGTGCCAGCAGCGCAGGAGGGGCGGGCACTGAAGCTTTCTTT
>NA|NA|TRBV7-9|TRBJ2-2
CASSLVGTRELFF
TGTGCCAGCAGCTTAGTGGGGACAAGGGAGCTGTTTTTT